This entry lists 14 T cell receptor beta chains sequenced from one sample in a study of glioma-infiltrating T cells after dendritic cell vaccination. Libraries were prepared by immunoSEQ multiplex PCR; TCRdb keeps only in-frame clonotypes and omits some of them. Of about a thousand clones listed, 82% are singletons. Time point indicated: after dendritic cell vaccination, including at tumor progression/relapse. The vaccine used monocyte-derived dendritic cells pulsed overnight with autologous tumor lysate. This material consisted of tumor tissue, taken after dendritic cell vaccination. These receptors came from a human donor with glioblastoma.

The gene calls are TRBV27 and TRBJ2-4; a weak D match, TRBD1 (5 bases). The CDR3 loop spans 14 amino acids. Germline CDR1 reads MNHEY; CDR2 reads SMNVEV (reference sequence). The ends were cut back, 5 bases at V and 8 bases at J, with 16 bases in the middle. DNA of the CDR3: TGTGCCAGCAGTCTCACCGGACCGACAGACATTCAGTACTTC. Its protein is CASSLTGPTDIQYF.

The chain is built from TRBV6-5 and TRBJ1-2; 8 nucleotides align to TRBD1. The CDR3 length is 14 residues. Germline V gene sequence: CDR1 MNHEY, CDR2 SVGAGI. J gave up 2 bases and V 8 bases, and 7 bases lay outside the gene matches. The CDR3 protein is CASGLPGGNYGYTF. The CDR3 coding sequence is TGTGCCAGCGGACTCCCAGGGGGCAACTATGGCTACACCTTC.

The chain employs TRBV7-3 and TRBJ2-3; maybe TRBD2 (6 bases). The CDR3 consists of 14 residues. Germline CDR1 SGHTA, CDR2 FQGTGA. The germline V and J ends were trimmed by 5 bases and 2 bases, with 11 bases remaining between them. The chain's CDR3 is CASSERATTDTQYF. The DNA for the CDR3 is TGTGCCAGCAGCGAGCGGGCCACCACAGATACGCAGTATTTT.

This clone was seen once. The chain uses TRBV2 and TRBJ2-7; TRBD1 aligns across 7 bases. The germline V gene encodes CDR1 SNHLY and CDR2 FYNNEI. The CDR3 length is 13 residues. V lost 6 bases to trimming and J lost 6 bases; unmatched junction nucleotides: 8. The CDR3 loop is CASRGTQGSEQYF. The CDR3 DNA reads TGTGCCAGCAGGGGAACACAGGGGAGCGAGCAGTACTTC.

The gene calls are TRBV29-1 and TRBJ2-7; no definite D call. This CDR3 is 13 amino acids long. CDR1 is SQVTM and CDR2 is ANQGSEA in the germline V gene. The V end was cut by 1 base, the J end by 2 bases, with 9 bases between. Here the CDR3 DNA reads TGCAGCGTTGAAGTGGAGCAAGCCTACGAGCAGTACTTC. It translates to CSVEVEQAYEQYF.

This chain uses TRBV13 with TRBJ1-2, with D perhaps TRBD1 (6 bases). Trimming removed 0 bases at V and 7 bases at J, with 15 bases between. Germline-derived CDR1 and CDR2 are PRHDT and FYEKMQ (reference sequence). The CDR3 is 15 amino acids. CDR3: CASSLGPGTTGGYTF. CDR3 sequence (DNA): TGTGCCAGCAGCTTAGGCCCCGGGACAACTGGTGGCTACACCTTC.

V usage is TRBV5-1 and J usage is TRBJ2-1, with TRBD1 identical over 9 bases. The CDR3 sequence is 17 residues long. The germline CDR1 and CDR2 sequences are SGHRS and YFSETQ. After removal of 0 bases from V and 7 bases from J, the junction contained 11 bases not matched to a gene. CDR3 DNA sequence: TGCGCCAGCAGCTTGGGGACGGGGACAGGGTGGGGGAATGAGCAGTTCTTC. This sequence encodes CASSLGTGTGWGNEQFF.

The chain uses TRBV7-9 and TRBJ2-7; the match to TRBD1 covers 8 bases. The CDR3 is 15 residues long. Unmatched junction bases numbered 8, after V lost 5 bases and J lost 2 bases. In germline, CDR1 is SEHNR, CDR2 FQNEAQ (reference sequence). In DNA form, the CDR3 reads TGTGCCAGCAGCCAACCAAACAGGGGGGCCTACGAGCAGTACTTC. Its protein is CASSQPNRGAYEQYF.

Remarks on this clone: The sample has other DNA sequences that encode this CDR3 too. The chain has TRBV28 and TRBJ1-6, with TRBD1 identical over 7 bases. The CDR3 sequence is 14 residues long. Germline CDR1 MDHEN, CDR2 SYDVKM. V was pared by 3 bases and J by 10 bases, with 6 bases of the junction left unmatched. In nucleotides, the CDR3 is TGTGCCAGCAGTTTTTGGGACAGAACCTCACCCCTCCACTTT. Translating it yields CASSFWDRTSPLHF.

The chain combines TRBV30 with TRBJ1-5; 7 positions match TRBD1. CDR3 length equals 12 residues. Germline V CDR1 and CDR2: GTSNPN, SVGIG (reference sequence). J lost 4 bases, V lost 5 bases, and 2 bases had no gene match. The CDR3 DNA sequence: TGTGCCTGGGGGGGACAGAATCAGCCCCAGCATTTT. Translated: CAWGGQNQPQHF. The whole variable domain, filled in from reference TRBV30 and TRBJ1-5, reads SQTIHQWPATLVQPVGSPLSLECTVEGTSNPNLYWYRQAAGRGLQLLFYSVGIGQISSEVPQNLSASRPQDRQFILSSKKLLLSDSGFYLCAWGGQNQPQHFGDGTRLSIL.

In its sample, this clone was seen a few times. J is TRBJ2-3 and V is TRBV2, with 8 bases lining up with TRBD1. Losses at the gene ends were 9 bases for V and 2 bases for J; bases not matched to a gene: 4. The CDR3 consists of 13 residues. CDR1 is SNHLY, CDR2 FYNNEI, per germline. For the CDR3, the DNA is TGTGCCAGGGACAGGGACCCCACAGATACGCAGTATTTT. It codes for CARDRDPTDTQYF.

This clone was detected once. V gene TRBV19 combines with J gene TRBJ1-1; tentatively, D is TRBD1 (6 bases). Per germline, CDR1 LNHDA and CDR2 SQIVND (reference sequence). Trimming pared 5 bases from V and 4 bases from J, leaving 11 bases between. CDR3 length: 13 amino acids. The DNA of the CDR3 is TGTGCCAGTAGTGAGGTAGGGGGCACTGAAGCTTTCTTT. Its translation: CASSEVGGTEAFF.

About this clone: In the same sample, other DNA sequences code for this CDR3. The rearrangement uses TRBV27 and TRBJ2-1; 10 bases map to TRBD2. J lost 0 bases, V lost 5 bases, and 4 bases had no gene match. In germline, CDR1 is MNHEY, CDR2 SMNVEV (reference sequence). This CDR3 region has 16 residues. In DNA, the CDR3 is TGTGCCAGCAGTGCTAGCGGGGGACCCTCCTACAATGAGCAGTTCTTC. It translates to CASSASGGPSYNEQFF.

The chain is built from TRBV5-8 and TRBJ1-6, with 7 bases aligning to TRBD1. Trimming took 4 bases from V and 7 from J; bases not matched to a gene: 2. Per the germline V gene, CDR1 is SGHTS and CDR2 is YDEGEE. The CDR3 runs to 13 residues. The CDR3 coding sequence is TGTGCCAGCAGCACGGGACAGAATTCACCCCTCCACTTT. Translated: CASSTGQNSPLHF.